The sequence of this T cell receptor beta chain was determined in a study of cytomegalovirus exposure and HLA in healthy donors. Study-wide points: A later analysis linked a missense variant in DCLRE1C to the trimming of TCR beta V and J genes.

V lost 1 base and J 6 bases, leaving 10 bases between the germline ends. The CDR3 consists of 14 residues. From germline, CDR1 is MDHEN and CDR2 SYDVKM. Amplification used 60 Vbeta primers and 13 Jbeta primers. Data came from immunoSEQ multiplex PCR; TCRdb stores just in-frame clones and leaves some out. This sample's table has 60,000 to 80,000 clones. Concerning this clone itself: What it binds is not known.

Sequencing was done on a sample of PBMCs. This rearrangement joins TRBV28 to TRBJ2-4; D gene unclear. This sequence was found in a man aged 35-49 years in good health and CMV-seronegative. The chain's CDR3 is CASSLSGSGNIQYF. As DNA, the CDR3 is TGTGCCAGCAGTTTATCGGGTTCCGGAAACATTCAGTACTTC.